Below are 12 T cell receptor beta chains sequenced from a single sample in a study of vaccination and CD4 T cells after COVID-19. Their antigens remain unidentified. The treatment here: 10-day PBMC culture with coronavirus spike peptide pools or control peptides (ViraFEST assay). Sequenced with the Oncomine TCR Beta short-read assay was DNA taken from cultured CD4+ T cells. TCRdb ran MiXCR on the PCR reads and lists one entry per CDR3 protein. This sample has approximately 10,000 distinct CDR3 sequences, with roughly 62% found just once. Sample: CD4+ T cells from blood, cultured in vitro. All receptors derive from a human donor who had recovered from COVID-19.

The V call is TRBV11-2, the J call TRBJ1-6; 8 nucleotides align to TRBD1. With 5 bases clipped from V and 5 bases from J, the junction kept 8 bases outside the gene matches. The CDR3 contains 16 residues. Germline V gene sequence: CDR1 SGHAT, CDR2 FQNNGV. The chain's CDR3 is CASSTRTGIDNSPLHF. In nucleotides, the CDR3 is TGTGCCAGCAGCACCCGGACAGGGATTGATAATTCACCCCTCCACTTT.

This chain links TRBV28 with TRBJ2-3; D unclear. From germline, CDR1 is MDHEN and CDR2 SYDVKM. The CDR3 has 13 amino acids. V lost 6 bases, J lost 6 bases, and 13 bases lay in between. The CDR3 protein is CASSAPPTDTQYF. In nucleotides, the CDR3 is TGTGCCAGCAGCGCTCCCCCCACGGATACGCAGTATTTT.

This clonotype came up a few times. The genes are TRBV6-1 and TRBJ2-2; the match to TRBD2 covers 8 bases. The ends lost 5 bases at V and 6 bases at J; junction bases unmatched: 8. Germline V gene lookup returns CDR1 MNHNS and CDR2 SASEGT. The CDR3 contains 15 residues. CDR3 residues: CASSPNLSGAGELFF. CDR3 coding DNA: TGTGCCAGCAGTCCGAATCTTAGCGGGGCCGGGGAGCTGTTTTTT.

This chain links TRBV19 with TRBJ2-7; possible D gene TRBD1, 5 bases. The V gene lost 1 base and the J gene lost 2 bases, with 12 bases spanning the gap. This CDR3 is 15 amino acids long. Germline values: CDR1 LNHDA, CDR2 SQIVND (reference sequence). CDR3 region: CASSIGQGFAYEQYF. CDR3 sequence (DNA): TGTGCCAGTAGTATAGGTCAGGGATTCGCCTACGAGCAGTACTTC.

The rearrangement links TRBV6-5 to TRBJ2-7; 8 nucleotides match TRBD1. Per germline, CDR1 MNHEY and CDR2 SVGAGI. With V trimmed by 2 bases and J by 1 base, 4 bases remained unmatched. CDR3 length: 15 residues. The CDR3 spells CASSYIGQGSYEQYF. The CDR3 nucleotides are TGTGCCAGCAGTTACATAGGACAGGGTTCCTACGAGCAGTACTTC.

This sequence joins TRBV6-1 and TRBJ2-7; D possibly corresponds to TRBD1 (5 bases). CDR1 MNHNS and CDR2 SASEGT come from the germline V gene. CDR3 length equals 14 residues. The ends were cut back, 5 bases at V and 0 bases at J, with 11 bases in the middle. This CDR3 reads CASSTYRSSYEQYF. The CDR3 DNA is TGTGCCAGCAGTACCTACAGGAGCTCCTACGAGCAGTACTTC.

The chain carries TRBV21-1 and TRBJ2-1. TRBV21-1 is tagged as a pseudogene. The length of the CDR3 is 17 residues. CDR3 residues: CASSKTTKRSSYNEQFF. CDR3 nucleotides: TGTGCCAGCAGCAAAACCACTAAGAGGAGCTCCTACAATGAGCAGTTCTTC.

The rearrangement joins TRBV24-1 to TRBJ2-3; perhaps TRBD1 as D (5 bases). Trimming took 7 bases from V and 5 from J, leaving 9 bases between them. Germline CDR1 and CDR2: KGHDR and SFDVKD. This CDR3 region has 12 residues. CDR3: CATRGPGDTQYF. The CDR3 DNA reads TGTGCCACCAGGGGGCCGGGAGATACGCAGTATTTT.

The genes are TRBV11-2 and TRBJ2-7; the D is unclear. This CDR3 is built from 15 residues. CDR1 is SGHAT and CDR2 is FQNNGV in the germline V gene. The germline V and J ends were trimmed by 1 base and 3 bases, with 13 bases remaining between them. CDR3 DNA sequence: TGTGCCAGCAGCTTAGGGGTGGGATTAAACTACGAGCAGTACTTC. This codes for CASSLGVGLNYEQYF.

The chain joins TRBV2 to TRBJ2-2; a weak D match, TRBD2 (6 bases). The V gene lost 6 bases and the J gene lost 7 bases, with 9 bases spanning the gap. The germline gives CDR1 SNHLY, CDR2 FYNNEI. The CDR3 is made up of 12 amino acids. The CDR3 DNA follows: TGTGCCAGCAGGAGACTAGGCGGGGAGCTGTTTTTT. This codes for CASRRLGGELFF. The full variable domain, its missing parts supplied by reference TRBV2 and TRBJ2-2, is EPEVTQTPSHQVTQMGQEVILRCVPISNHLYFYWYRQILGQKVEFLVSFYNNEISEKSEIFDDQFSVERPDGSNFTLKIRSTKLEDSAMYFCASRRLGGELFFGEGSRLTVL.

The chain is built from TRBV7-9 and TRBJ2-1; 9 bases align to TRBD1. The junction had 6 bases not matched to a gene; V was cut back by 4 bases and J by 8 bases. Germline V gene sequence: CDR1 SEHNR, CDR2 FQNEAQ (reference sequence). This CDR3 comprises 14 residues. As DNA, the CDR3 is TGTGCCAGCAGCTCGGGACAGGGATTCGATGAGCAGTTCTTC. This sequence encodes CASSSGQGFDEQFF.

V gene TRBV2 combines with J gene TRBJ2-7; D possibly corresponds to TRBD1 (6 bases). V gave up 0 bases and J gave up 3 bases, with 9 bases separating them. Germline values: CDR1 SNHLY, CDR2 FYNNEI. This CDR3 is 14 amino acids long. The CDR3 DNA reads TGTGCCAGCAGTGAAGCGCCAGGGGTCTACGAGCAGTACTTC. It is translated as CASSEAPGVYEQYF.